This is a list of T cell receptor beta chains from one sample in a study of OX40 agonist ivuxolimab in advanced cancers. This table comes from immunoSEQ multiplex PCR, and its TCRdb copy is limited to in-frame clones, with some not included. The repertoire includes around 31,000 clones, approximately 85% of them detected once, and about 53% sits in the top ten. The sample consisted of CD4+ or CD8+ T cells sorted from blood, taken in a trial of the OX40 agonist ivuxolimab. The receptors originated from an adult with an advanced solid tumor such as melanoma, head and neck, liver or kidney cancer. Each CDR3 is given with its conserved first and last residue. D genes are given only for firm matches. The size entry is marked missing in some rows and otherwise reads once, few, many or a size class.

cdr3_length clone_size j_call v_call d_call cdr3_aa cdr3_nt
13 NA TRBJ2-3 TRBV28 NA CASSLGSTDTQYF TGTGCCAGCAGCCTAGGGAGCACAGATACGCAGTATTTT
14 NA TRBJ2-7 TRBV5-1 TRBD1 CASSLGQGAYEQYF TGCGCCAGCAGCTTAGGACAGGGAGCCTACGAGCAGTACTTC
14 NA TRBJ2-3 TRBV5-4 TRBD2 CASSLLLAGDTQYF TGTGCCAGCAGCTTGTTACTAGCGGGCGATACGCAGTATTTT
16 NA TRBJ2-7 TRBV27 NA CASSLAGGGPPYEQYF TGTGCCAGCAGTTTAGCCGGGGGCGGGCCTCCCTACGAGCAGTACTTC
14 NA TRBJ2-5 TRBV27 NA CASMMERRQETQYF TGTGCCAGCATGATGGAGAGGCGTCAAGAGACCCAGTACTTC
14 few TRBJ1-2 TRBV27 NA CASSWGPGGYGYTF TGTGCCAGCAGTTGGGGTCCCGGAGGTTATGGCTACACCTTC
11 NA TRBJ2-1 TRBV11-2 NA CASSLGNEQFF TGTGCCAGCAGCTTAGGGAACGAGCAGTTCTTC
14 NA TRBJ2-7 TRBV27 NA CASSLNARDYEQYF TGTGCCAGCAGTTTAAACGCCAGGGACTACGAGCAGTACTTC
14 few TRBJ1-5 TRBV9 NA CASSVDEGDQPQHF TGTGCCAGCAGCGTAGATGAGGGAGATCAGCCCCAGCATTTT
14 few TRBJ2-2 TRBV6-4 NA CASKEDRNTGELFF TGTGCCAGCAAGGAGGACAGGAACACCGGGGAGCTGTTTTTT
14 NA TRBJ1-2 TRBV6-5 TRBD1 CASRPGTANYGYTF TGTGCCAGCAGGCCCGGGACAGCTAACTATGGCTACACCTTC
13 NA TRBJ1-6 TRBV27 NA CASSLGSGMALHF TGTGCCAGCAGTTTAGGGAGCGGGATGGCCCTCCACTTT
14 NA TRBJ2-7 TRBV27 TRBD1 CASSRTGNLDEQYF TGTGCCAGCAGTCGGACAGGTAACCTTGACGAGCAGTACTTC
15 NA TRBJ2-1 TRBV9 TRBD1 CASSGSGQDYNEQFF TGTGCCAGCAGCGGGTCGGGACAGGACTACAATGAGCAGTTCTTC
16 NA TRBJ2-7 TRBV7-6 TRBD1 CASSLVAGQGRYEQYF TGTGCCAGCAGCTTGGTTGCGGGACAGGGCCGCTACGAGCAGTACTTC
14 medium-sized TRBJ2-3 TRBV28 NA CASSFVLGTDTQYF TGTGCCAGCAGTTTCGTATTAGGGACAGATACGCAGTATTTT
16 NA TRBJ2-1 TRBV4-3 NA CASSQYLNQAYNEQFF TGCGCCAGCAGCCAATACCTTAATCAGGCGTACAATGAGCAGTTCTTC
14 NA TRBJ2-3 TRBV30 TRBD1 CAWGRQGRSDTQYF TGTGCCTGGGGGAGACAGGGGAGGTCAGATACGCAGTATTTT
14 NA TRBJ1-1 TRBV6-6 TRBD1 CASSTDRANTEAFF TGTGCCAGCAGTACGGACAGGGCGAACACTGAAGCTTTCTTT
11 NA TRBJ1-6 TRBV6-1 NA CASGGSAPLHF TGTGCCAGCGGGGGCTCGGCACCCCTCCACTTT
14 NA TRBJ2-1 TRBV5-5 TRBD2 CASSLGGGLDEQFF TGTGCCAGCAGCTTGGGAGGAGGACTAGATGAGCAGTTCTTC
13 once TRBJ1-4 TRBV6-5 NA CASSYTGRPELFF TGTGCCAGCAGTTACACGGGACGGCCTGAACTGTTTTTT
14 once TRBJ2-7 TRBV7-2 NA CASSSPGATYEQYF TGTGCCAGCAGCTCCCCCGGGGCCACCTACGAGCAGTACTTC
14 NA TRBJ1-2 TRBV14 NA CASSLGGGSYGYTF TGTGCCAGCAGCCTTGGGGGCGGAAGCTATGGCTACACCTTC
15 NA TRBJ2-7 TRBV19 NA CASSIGRTLGNEQYF TGTGCCAGTAGTATCGGGCGGACCCTTGGGAACGAGCAGTACTTC
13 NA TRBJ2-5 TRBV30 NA CAWHVMYQETQYF TGTGCCTGGCACGTCATGTACCAAGAGACCCAGTACTTC
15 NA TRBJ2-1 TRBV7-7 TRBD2 CASSSLAGGYNEQFF TGTGCTAGCAGCTCCTTAGCGGGGGGATACAATGAGCAGTTCTTC
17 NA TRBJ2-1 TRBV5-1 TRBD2 CASSASSLAGGGNEQFF TGCGCCAGCAGCGCTTCCTCACTCGCGGGGGGAGGGAATGAGCAGTTCTTC
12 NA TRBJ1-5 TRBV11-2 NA CASSSDRDTQHF TGTGCCAGCAGCTCAGACCGGGACACCCAGCATTTT
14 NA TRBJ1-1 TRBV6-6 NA CASSVSPAGTEAFF TGTGCCAGCAGTGTCTCCCCGGCTGGCACTGAAGCTTTCTTT
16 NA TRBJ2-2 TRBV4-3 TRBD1 CASSQVQGTGTGELFF TGCGCCAGCAGCCAAGTCCAAGGGACAGGGACCGGGGAGCTGTTTTTT
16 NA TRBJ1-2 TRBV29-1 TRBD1 CSVYGDRGRPNYGYTF TGCAGCGTTTACGGTGACAGGGGGCGTCCAAACTATGGCTACACCTTC
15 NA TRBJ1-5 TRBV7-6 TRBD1 CASSEKTGLIQPQHF TGTGCCAGCAGCGAAAAGACAGGGCTGATTCAGCCCCAGCATTTT
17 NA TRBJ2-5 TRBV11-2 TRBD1 CASSLTPGQSLQETQYF TGTGCCAGCAGCTTGACCCCGGGACAGAGCCTCCAAGAGACCCAGTACTTC
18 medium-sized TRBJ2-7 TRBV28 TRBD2 CASSFLAGEGIGVYEQYF TGTGCCAGCAGTTTTCTAGCGGGAGAAGGGATCGGAGTCTACGAGCAGTACTTC
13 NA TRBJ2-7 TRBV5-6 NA CASSLGGDYEQYF TGTGCCAGCAGCTTGGGCGGAGACTACGAGCAGTACTTC
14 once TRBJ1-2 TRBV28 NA CASSPPFANYGYTF TGTGCCAGCAGCCCACCCTTCGCCAACTATGGCTACACCTTC
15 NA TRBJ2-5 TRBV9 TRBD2 CASSLTSGGGETQYF TGTGCCAGCAGCTTGACTAGCGGGGGGGGCGAGACCCAGTACTTC
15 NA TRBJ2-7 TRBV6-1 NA CASSEDFWSDYEQYF TGTGCCAGCAGTGAAGACTTTTGGTCCGACTACGAGCAGTACTTC
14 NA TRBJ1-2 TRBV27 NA CASSSHRDNYGYTF TGTGCCAGCAGTTCTCACAGGGACAACTATGGCTACACCTTC
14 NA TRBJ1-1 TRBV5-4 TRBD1 CASSVGQGGTEAFF TGTGCCAGCAGCGTTGGACAGGGAGGAACTGAAGCTTTCTTT
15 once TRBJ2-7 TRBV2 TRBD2 CASSDERGGPYEQYF TGTGCCAGCAGTGATGAGCGGGGGGGCCCCTACGAGCAGTACTTC